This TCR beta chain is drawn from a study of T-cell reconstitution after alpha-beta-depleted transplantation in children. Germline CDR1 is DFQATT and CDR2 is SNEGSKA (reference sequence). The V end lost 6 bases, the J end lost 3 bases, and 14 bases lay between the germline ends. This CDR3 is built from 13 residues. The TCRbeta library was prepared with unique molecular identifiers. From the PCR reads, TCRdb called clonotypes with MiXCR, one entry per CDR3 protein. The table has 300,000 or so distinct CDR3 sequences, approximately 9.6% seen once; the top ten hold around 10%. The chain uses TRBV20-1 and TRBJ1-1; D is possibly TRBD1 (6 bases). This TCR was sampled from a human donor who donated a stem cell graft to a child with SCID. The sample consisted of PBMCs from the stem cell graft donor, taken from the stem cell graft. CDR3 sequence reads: CSAQGLTDTEAFF. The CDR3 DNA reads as TGCAGTGCCCAGGGGCTCACGGACACTGAAGCTTTCTTT.